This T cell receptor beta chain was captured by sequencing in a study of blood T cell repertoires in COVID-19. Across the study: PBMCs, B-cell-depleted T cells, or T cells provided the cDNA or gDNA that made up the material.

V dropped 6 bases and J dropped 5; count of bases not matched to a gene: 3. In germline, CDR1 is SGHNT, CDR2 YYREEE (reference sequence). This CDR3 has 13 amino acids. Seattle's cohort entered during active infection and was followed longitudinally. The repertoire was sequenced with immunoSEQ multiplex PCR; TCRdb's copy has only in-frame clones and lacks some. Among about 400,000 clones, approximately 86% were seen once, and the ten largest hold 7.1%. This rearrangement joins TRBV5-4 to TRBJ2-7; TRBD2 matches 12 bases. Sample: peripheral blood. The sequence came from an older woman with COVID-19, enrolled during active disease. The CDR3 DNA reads TGTGCCAGCACACTAGCGGGGGGACACGAGCAGTACTTC. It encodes CASTLAGGHEQYF. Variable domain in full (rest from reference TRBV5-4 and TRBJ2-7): ETGVTQSPTHLIKTRGQQVTLRCSSQSGHNTVSWYQQALGQGPQFIFQYYREEENGRGNFPPRFSGLQFPNYSSELNVNALELDDSALYLCASTLAGGHEQYFGPGTRLTVT.